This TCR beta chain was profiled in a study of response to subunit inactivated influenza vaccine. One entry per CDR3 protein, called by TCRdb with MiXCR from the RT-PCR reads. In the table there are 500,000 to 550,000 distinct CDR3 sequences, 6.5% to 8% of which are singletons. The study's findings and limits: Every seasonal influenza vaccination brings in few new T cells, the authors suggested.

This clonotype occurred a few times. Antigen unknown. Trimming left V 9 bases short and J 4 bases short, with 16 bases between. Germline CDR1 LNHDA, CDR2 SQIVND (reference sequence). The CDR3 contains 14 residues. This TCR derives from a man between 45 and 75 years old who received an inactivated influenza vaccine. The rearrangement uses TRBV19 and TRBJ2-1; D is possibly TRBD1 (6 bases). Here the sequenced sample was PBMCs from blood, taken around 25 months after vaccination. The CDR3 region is CARRGTKQYNEQFF. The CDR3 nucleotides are TGTGCCAGACGAGGGACAAAACAGTACAATGAGCAGTTCTTC.